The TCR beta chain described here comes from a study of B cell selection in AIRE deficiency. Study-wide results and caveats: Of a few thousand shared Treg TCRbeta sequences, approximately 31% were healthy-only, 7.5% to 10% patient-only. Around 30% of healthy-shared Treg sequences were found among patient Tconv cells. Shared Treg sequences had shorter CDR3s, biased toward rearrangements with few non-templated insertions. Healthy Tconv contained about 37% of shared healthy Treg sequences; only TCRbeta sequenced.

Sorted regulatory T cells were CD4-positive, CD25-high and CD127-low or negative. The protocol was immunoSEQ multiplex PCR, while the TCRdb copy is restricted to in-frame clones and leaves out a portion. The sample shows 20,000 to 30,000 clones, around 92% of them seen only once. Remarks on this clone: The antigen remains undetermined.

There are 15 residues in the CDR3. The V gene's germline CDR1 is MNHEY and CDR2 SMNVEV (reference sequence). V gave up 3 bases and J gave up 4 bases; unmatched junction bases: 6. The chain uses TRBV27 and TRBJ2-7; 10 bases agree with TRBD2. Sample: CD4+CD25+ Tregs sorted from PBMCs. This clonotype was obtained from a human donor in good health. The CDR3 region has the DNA TGTGCCAGCAGTTTCAAGCGGGGGGGTGGATACGAGCAGTACTTC. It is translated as CASSFKRGGGYEQYF.